The rows below give T cell receptor beta chains drawn from one sample of a study of OX40 agonist ivuxolimab in advanced cancers. The data were produced by immunoSEQ multiplex PCR, yet TCRdb's version contains in-frame clones alone and is incomplete. Of about 18,000 clones listed, over 80% are singletons. The material sequenced was CD4+ or CD8+ T cells sorted from blood, taken in a trial of the OX40 agonist ivuxolimab. The receptors were gathered from an adult with an advanced solid tumor such as melanoma, head and neck, liver or kidney cancer. Each CDR3 is given with its conserved first and last residue.

j_call: TRBJ2-7; v_call: TRBV28; cdr3_aa: CASSDPGPSQEYF
j_call: TRBJ1-5; v_call: TRBV27; cdr3_aa: CASSPTRDGPQHF
j_call: TRBJ2-7; v_call: TRBV28; cdr3_aa: CASSSPFLAGGFGEQYF
j_call: TRBJ1-1; v_call: TRBV14; cdr3_aa: CASSQGVRTEAFF
j_call: TRBJ2-3; v_call: TRBV27; cdr3_aa: CASREASGRNTQYF
j_call: TRBJ1-5; v_call: TRBV10-2; cdr3_aa: CASSVGVNQPQHF
j_call: TRBJ1-1; v_call: TRBV19; cdr3_aa: CASSIGIEAFF
j_call: TRBJ1-2; v_call: TRBV30; cdr3_aa: CAWDRSYGYTF
j_call: TRBJ1-3; v_call: TRBV2; cdr3_aa: CASSRDRDLGNTIYF
j_call: TRBJ2-3; v_call: TRBV23-1; cdr3_aa: CASSQPSGRSGDTQYF
j_call: TRBJ1-5; v_call: TRBV4-1; cdr3_aa: CASSQEWQNNQPQHF
j_call: TRBJ2-3; v_call: TRBV7-7; cdr3_aa: CASSAVLADTQYF
j_call: TRBJ2-1; v_call: TRBV28; cdr3_aa: CASSFTGRYNEQFF
j_call: TRBJ2-7; v_call: TRBV13; cdr3_aa: CASSLVVSGGEQYF
j_call: TRBJ2-7; v_call: TRBV28; cdr3_aa: CASNGAYEQYF
j_call: TRBJ1-4; v_call: TRBV28; cdr3_aa: CASSIQGANEKLFF
j_call: TRBJ2-7; v_call: TRBV9; cdr3_aa: CASSVGDSLHEQYF
j_call: TRBJ2-7; v_call: TRBV6-4; cdr3_aa: CASSAGEGYEQYF
j_call: TRBJ2-7; v_call: TRBV27; cdr3_aa: CASSALAGDYEQYF
j_call: TRBJ1-4; v_call: TRBV30; cdr3_aa: CAWSGGQAATNEKLFF
j_call: TRBJ2-7; v_call: TRBV28; cdr3_aa: CASSRRSGKLYEQYF
j_call: TRBJ2-7; v_call: TRBV9; cdr3_aa: CASSLGQGAVYEQYF
j_call: TRBJ2-7; v_call: TRBV19; cdr3_aa: CASSVGDYKIYEQYF
j_call: TRBJ1-2; v_call: TRBV27; cdr3_aa: CASSLSPEGLYGYTF
j_call: TRBJ1-2; v_call: TRBV25-1; cdr3_aa: CASSDFNEAYGYTF
j_call: TRBJ1-5; v_call: TRBV19; cdr3_aa: CASIGAGQPQHF
j_call: TRBJ1-2; v_call: TRBV4-1; cdr3_aa: CASSGETGESFGYTF
j_call: TRBJ2-7; v_call: TRBV6-5; cdr3_aa: CASLAISYEQYF
j_call: TRBJ2-7; v_call: TRBV4-1; cdr3_aa: CASSQLAAREQYF
j_call: TRBJ1-5; v_call: TRBV25-1; cdr3_aa: CASSVIQGMNNQPQHF
j_call: TRBJ1-1; v_call: TRBV7-3; cdr3_aa: CASSLKRGLNTEAFF
j_call: TRBJ2-1; v_call: TRBV19; cdr3_aa: CASNDGLAGNNEQFF
j_call: TRBJ2-2; v_call: TRBV5-1; cdr3_aa: CASSFGTSGQTGELFF
j_call: TRBJ1-2; v_call: TRBV4-1; cdr3_aa: CASSQGAGGYTF
j_call: TRBJ1-5; v_call: TRBV28; cdr3_aa: CASSSPYRENQPQHF
j_call: TRBJ2-7; v_call: TRBV4-3; cdr3_aa: CASSQDRYYEQYF
j_call: TRBJ2-1; v_call: TRBV5-1; cdr3_aa: CASRQGQGENEQFF
j_call: TRBJ2-7; v_call: TRBV4-1; cdr3_aa: CASSQGLMGGRPEQYF
j_call: TRBJ2-1; v_call: TRBV7-6; cdr3_aa: CASSFTANNEQFF
j_call: TRBJ1-5; v_call: TRBV27; cdr3_aa: CASREGNQPQHF
j_call: TRBJ1-5; v_call: TRBV7-2; cdr3_aa: CASSLGWDQPQHF
j_call: TRBJ2-3; v_call: TRBV19; cdr3_aa: CASNPGTDTQYF
j_call: TRBJ1-1; v_call: TRBV4-1; cdr3_aa: CASSQDDHGNTEAFF
j_call: TRBJ2-1; v_call: TRBV19; cdr3_aa: CASSILADSYNEQFF
j_call: TRBJ1-3; v_call: TRBV14; cdr3_aa: CASSQDLGMISGNTIYF
j_call: TRBJ2-3; v_call: TRBV5-1; cdr3_aa: CASSLASPTDTQYF
j_call: TRBJ1-4; v_call: TRBV29-1; cdr3_aa: CSVEQGEKLFF
j_call: TRBJ2-1; v_call: TRBV4-3; cdr3_aa: CASSQSSSQTLTNEQFF
j_call: TRBJ1-2; v_call: TRBV5-6; cdr3_aa: CASSFVAGDIYGYTF
j_call: TRBJ1-2; v_call: TRBV5-6; cdr3_aa: CASSLPGQGEGYTF